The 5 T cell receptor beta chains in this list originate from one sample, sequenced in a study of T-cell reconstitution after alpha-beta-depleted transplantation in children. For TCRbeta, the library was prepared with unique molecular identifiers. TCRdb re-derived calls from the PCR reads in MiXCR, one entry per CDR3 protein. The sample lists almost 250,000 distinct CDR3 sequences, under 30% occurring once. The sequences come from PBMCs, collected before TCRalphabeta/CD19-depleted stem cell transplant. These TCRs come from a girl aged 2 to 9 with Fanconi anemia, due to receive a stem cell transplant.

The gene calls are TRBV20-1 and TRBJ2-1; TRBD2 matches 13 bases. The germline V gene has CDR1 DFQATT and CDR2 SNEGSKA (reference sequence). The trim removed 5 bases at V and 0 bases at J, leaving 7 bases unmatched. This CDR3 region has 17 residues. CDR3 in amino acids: CSAPGTSGKSSYNEQFF. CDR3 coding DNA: TGCAGTGCTCCCGGGACTAGCGGGAAGAGCTCCTACAATGAGCAGTTCTTC.

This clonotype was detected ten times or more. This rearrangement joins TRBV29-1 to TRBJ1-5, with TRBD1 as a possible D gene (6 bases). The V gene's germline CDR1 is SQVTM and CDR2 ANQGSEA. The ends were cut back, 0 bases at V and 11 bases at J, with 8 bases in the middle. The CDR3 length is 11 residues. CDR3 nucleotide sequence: TGCAGCGTTGAAGACGACAGGACCCAGCATTTT. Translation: CSVEDDRTQHF.

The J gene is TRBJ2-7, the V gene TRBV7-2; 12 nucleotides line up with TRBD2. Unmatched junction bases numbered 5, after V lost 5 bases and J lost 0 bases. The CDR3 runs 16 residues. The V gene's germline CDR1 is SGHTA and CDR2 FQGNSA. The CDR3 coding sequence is TGTGCCAGCAGCCTCAGGACTAGCGGGGTCTCCTACGAGCAGTACTTC. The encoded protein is CASSLRTSGVSYEQYF.

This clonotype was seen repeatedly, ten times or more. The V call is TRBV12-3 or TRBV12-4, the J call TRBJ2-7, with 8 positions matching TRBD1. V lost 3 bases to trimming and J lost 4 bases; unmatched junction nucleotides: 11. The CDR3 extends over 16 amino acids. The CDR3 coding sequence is TGTGCCAGCAGTTTGGGACCTAACAGGGGGTCTTACGAGCAGTACTTC. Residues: CASSLGPNRGSYEQYF.

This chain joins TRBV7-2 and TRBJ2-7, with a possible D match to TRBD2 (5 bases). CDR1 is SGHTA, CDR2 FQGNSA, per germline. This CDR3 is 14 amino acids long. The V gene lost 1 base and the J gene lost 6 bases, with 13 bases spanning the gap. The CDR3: CASSLEPGSTEQYF. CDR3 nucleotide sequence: TGTGCCAGCAGCTTAGAACCGGGAAGTACCGAGCAGTACTTC. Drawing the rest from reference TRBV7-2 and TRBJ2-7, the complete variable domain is GAGVSQSPSNKVTEKGKDVELRCDPISGHTALYWYRQSLGQGLEFLIYFQGNSAPDKSGLPSDRFSAERTGGSVSTLTIQRTQQEDSAVYLCASSLEPGSTEQYFGPGTRLTVT.